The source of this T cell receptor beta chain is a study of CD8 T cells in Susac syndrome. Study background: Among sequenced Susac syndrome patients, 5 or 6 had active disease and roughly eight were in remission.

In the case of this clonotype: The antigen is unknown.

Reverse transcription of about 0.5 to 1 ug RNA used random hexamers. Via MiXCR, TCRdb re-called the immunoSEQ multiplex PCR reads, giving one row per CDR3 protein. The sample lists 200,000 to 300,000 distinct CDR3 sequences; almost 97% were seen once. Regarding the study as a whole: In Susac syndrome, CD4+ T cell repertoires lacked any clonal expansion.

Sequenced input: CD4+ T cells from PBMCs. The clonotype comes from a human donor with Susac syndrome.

The CDR3 reads CSASEGEYTIYF. In nucleotides, the CDR3 is TGCAGTGCTAGCGAGGGAGAGTACACCATATATTTT. V usage is TRBV20-1 and J usage is TRBJ1-3; D unclear. CDR1 and CDR2 from the germline V gene are DFQATT and SNEGSKA (reference sequence). The V and J ends lost 3 bases and 8 bases respectively, with 11 bases between them. The CDR3 runs to 12 residues.